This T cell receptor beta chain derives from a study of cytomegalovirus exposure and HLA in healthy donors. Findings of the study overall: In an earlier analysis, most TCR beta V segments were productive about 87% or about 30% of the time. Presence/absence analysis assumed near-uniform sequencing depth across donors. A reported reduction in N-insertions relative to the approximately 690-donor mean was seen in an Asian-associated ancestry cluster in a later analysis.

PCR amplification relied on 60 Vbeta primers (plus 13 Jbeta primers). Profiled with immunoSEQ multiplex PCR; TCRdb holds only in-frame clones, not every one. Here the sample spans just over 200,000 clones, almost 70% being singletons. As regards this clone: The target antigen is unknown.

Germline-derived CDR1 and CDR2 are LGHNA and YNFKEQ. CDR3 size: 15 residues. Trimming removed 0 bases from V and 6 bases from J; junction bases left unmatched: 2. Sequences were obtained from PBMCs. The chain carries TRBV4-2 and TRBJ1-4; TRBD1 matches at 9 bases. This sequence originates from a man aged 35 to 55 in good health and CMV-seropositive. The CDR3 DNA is TGTGCCAGCAGCCAAGAAAGGACAGGGGATGAAAAACTGTTTTTT. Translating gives CASSQERTGDEKLFF.